This entry lists 20 T cell receptor beta chains sequenced from one sample in a study of cytomegalovirus exposure and HLA in healthy donors. The PCR ran on 60 Vbeta and 13 Jbeta primers. The assay was immunoSEQ multiplex PCR, and TCRdb's table has in-frame clones only and misses some. This sample has approximately 75,000 clones, with 50% to 80% found just once. Sample: PBMCs. These receptor sequences come from a man aged 40-55 years in good health and CMV-seropositive.

The genes are TRBV7-6 and TRBJ2-1; possibly TRBD2 for D (7 bases). The germline gives CDR1 SGHVS, CDR2 FNYEAQ. This CDR3 contains 15 residues. V lost 0 bases and J lost 6, with 12 bases in between. This CDR3 reads CASSLAGGGSNEQFF. For the CDR3, the DNA is TGTGCCAGCAGCTTAGCAGGCGGGGGCAGCAATGAGCAGTTCTTC.

The V call is TRBV6-4, the J call TRBJ2-2; 7 positions match TRBD2. The ends lost 3 bases at V and 4 bases at J; junction bases unmatched: 8. This CDR3 is 16 amino acids long. CDR1 MRHNA and CDR2 SNTAGT come from the germline V gene. Written as DNA, the CDR3 is TGTGCCAGCAGTGAGCGCGGGGGTTCGGCCACCGGGGAGCTGTTTTTT. Encoded protein: CASSERGGSATGELFF.

The gene calls are TRBV15 and TRBJ1-5; D gene unclear. The CDR3 is 16 amino acids. The ends were cut back, 5 bases at V and 0 bases at J, with 14 bases in the middle. Germline loops: CDR1 LNHNV, CDR2 YYDKDF (reference sequence). Here the CDR3 DNA reads TGTGCCACCAGCGTCGAACAGCCGAATAGCAATCAGCCCCAGCATTTT. Amino acid sequence: CATSVEQPNSNQPQHF.

This rearrangement joins TRBV2 to TRBJ1-3, with TRBD1 matching 7 bases. V was clipped by 5 bases and J by 4 bases; unmatched bases: 5. The germline V gene has CDR1 SNHLY and CDR2 FYNNEI. This CDR3 is built from 14 residues. The CDR3 loop is CASSFTGAGNTIYF. CDR3 coding DNA: TGTGCCAGCAGTTTTACAGGGGCCGGAAACACCATATATTTT.

This clone was detected only a few times. The chain is built from TRBV2 and TRBJ2-5; perhaps TRBD1 as D (6 bases). The J call may not be correct, given that the DNA end is closer to TRBJ2-7. This CDR3 contains 15 residues. From germline, CDR1 is SNHLY and CDR2 FYNNEI. The CDR3 here is CASSVIEQGSYEQYF. CDR3 coding DNA: TGTGCCAGCAGTGTGATAGAACAGGGTTCCTACGAGCAGTACTTC.

A single count supports this clone. Germline and junction disagree at one end, which may indicate a read error. The chain carries TRBV4-3 and TRBJ1-3; the match to TRBD1 covers 8 bases. The germline gives CDR1 LGHNA, CDR2 YSLEER. The CDR3 is made up of 19 amino acids. The CDR3 is CASSQASWTGPTSGNTIYF. CDR3 sequence (DNA): TGCGCCAGCAGCCAAGCTAGTTGGACAGGGCCTACCTCTGGAAATACCATATATTTT.

This clone was seen only a few times. V is TRBV2 and J is TRBJ2-7; 7 bases are a match to TRBD1. The CDR3 loop spans 15 amino acids. Per germline, CDR1 SNHLY and CDR2 FYNNEI. V shed 6 bases and J 5 bases; nucleotides not matched to a gene: 13. The CDR3 bases are TGTGCCAGCAGCGAGACCTTGACAGGGAACGACGAGCAGTACTTC. Translated: CASSETLTGNDEQYF.

This chain connects TRBV4-2 to TRBJ1-4, with D possibly matching TRBD1 (5 bases). CDR1 and CDR2 from the germline V gene are LGHNA and YNFKEQ. V gave up 4 bases and J gave up 5 bases, with 20 bases separating them. The CDR3 contains 17 residues. The CDR3 nucleotides are TGTGCCAGCAGCCCCCACTCTCAGACAGAACTAAATGAAAAACTGTTTTTT. Amino acid sequence: CASSPHSQTELNEKLFF.

V gene TRBV30 combines with J gene TRBJ2-5, with TRBD2 identical over 9 bases. Trimming took 2 bases from V and 4 from J; bases not matched to a gene: 5. This CDR3 is built from 14 residues. Germline CDR1 and CDR2: GTSNPN and SVGIG (reference sequence). The CDR3 region has the DNA TGTGCCTGGAGTAGCGGGGGGCCCACAGAGACCCAGTACTTC. It is translated as CAWSSGGPTETQYF.

V is TRBV25-1 and J is TRBJ1-2, with D uncertain. Germline V gene lookup returns CDR1 MGHDK and CDR2 SYGVNS. This CDR3 has 12 residues. V lost 4 bases, J lost 4 bases, and 7 bases lay in between. CDR3 DNA sequence: TGTGCCAGCAGTGCCGGGTTCTATGGCTACACCTTC. This encodes CASSAGFYGYTF.

This sequence joins TRBV5-4 and TRBJ1-5; 7 bases line up with TRBD1. There are 16 residues in the CDR3. J lost 3 bases, V lost 4 bases, and 10 bases had no gene match. The germline V gene has CDR1 SGHNT and CDR2 YYREEE (reference sequence). The CDR3 region is CASSKTTGDVNQPQHF. The CDR3 DNA sequence: TGTGCCAGCAGCAAAACCACAGGGGATGTCAATCAGCCCCAGCATTTT.

The rearrangement links TRBV29-1 to TRBJ2-2; 8 bases are shared with TRBD2. CDR3 length equals 16 residues. Germline V gives CDR1 SQVTM, CDR2 ANQGSEA. V dropped 7 bases and J dropped 0; count of bases not matched to a gene: 10. The CDR3 loop is CSAGGSGVPNTGELFF. The DNA of the CDR3 is TGCAGCGCGGGGGGGAGCGGGGTCCCGAACACCGGGGAGCTGTTTTTT.

The V gene is TRBV6-1, the J gene TRBJ2-7; the match to TRBD2 covers 9 bases. Per germline, CDR1 MNHNS and CDR2 SASEGT. V lost 4 bases to trimming and J lost 0 bases; unmatched junction nucleotides: 1. This CDR3 contains 14 residues. CDR3: CASSVLAGSYEQYF. In DNA form, the CDR3 reads TGTGCCAGCAGTGTACTAGCGGGCTCCTACGAGCAGTACTTC.

This clone showed up just a few times. The chain couples TRBV6-6 to TRBJ2-3, with 10 bases lining up with TRBD2. This CDR3 region has 15 residues. From germline, CDR1 is MNHNY and CDR2 SVGAGI (reference sequence). J was trimmed by 1 base and V by 7 bases; bases with no gene match: 5. In nucleotides, the CDR3 is TGTGCCAGCAAAGCCGGGACTAGCGGCACAGATACGCAGTATTTT. It encodes CASKAGTSGTDTQYF.

The chain recombines TRBV6-6 with TRBJ2-4; D might be TRBD2 (7 bases). The CDR3 is 13 amino acids. Germline CDR1 reads MNHNY; CDR2 reads SVGAGI (reference sequence). V dropped 6 bases and J dropped 7 bases, with 13 bases sitting between them. The CDR3 DNA follows: TGTGCCAGCAGCGACCGGGGGGCCAACATTCAGTACTTC. Translating it yields CASSDRGANIQYF.

V is TRBV14 and J is TRBJ1-1; D is possibly TRBD1 (6 bases). Trimming pared 0 bases from V and 4 bases from J, leaving 9 bases between. From germline, CDR1 is SGHDN and CDR2 FVKESK. This CDR3 region has 14 residues. The CDR3: CASSQEVGGTEAFF. CDR3 sequence (DNA): TGTGCCAGCAGCCAAGAGGTAGGGGGCACTGAAGCTTTCTTT.

The rearrangement joins TRBV7-2 to TRBJ1-6; tentatively, D is TRBD1 (6 bases). CDR3 length equals 13 residues. The V end lost 5 bases, the J end lost 14 bases, and 16 bases lay between the germline ends. CDR1 SGHTA and CDR2 FQGNSA come from the germline V gene. Written as DNA, the CDR3 is TGTGCCAGCAGCCATCCCGGGGCAGGGGCCCTCCACTTT. Its translation is CASSHPGAGALHF.

The chain has TRBV4-1 and TRBJ2-5, with 10 bases that match TRBD2. The germline V gene encodes CDR1 MGHRA and CDR2 YSYEKL. This CDR3 is built from 15 residues. Trimming at V came to 4 bases and at J to 5 bases, leaving 7 bases not matched to a gene. CDR3 loop: CASSLYSGGAETQYF. The CDR3 bases are TGCGCCAGCAGCCTGTACAGCGGGGGGGCCGAGACCCAGTACTTC.

This chain connects TRBV28 to TRBJ1-4, with D maybe TRBD1 (6 bases). Germline values: CDR1 MDHEN, CDR2 SYDVKM. The CDR3 runs 15 residues. V lost 7 bases and J lost 7, with 19 bases in between. The CDR3 coding sequence is TGTGCCAGCACCGACTATTCCGGACAGCCTGAAAAACTGTTTTTT. Translating it yields CASTDYSGQPEKLFF.

The genes are TRBV5-3 and TRBJ1-1; a possible D gene is TRBD1 (6 bases). TRBV5-3 is noted as an ORF with a role that remains uncertain. V gave up 5 bases and J gave up 1 base, with 9 bases separating them. The CDR3 runs 13 residues. The CDR3 spells CARRKQGNTEAFF. In DNA form, the CDR3 reads TGTGCCAGAAGAAAACAGGGGAACACTGAAGCTTTCTTT.